A selection of T cell receptor beta chains follows, all from one sample in a study of beta chain features in type 1 diabetes. Repertoires were generated with immunoSEQ multiplex PCR, while TCRdb's copy carries only in-frame clones and drops some. Of under 850,000 clones in the sample, roughly an eighth are singletons; the top ten hold 0.022%. The sample comprised naive CD4+ T cells from blood. The receptors were gathered from a man younger than 35 with type 1 diabetes. Each CDR3 is given with its conserved first and last residue. Each record gives: CDR3 DNA, CDR3 protein, J gene, D gene, V gene, clone size. A D gene is named only where the DNA matches it firmly. The listing skips clone size in some rows; elsewhere it reads once, few, many or a size class.

CDR3 DNA: TGTGCCAGCAGCGTAGGAGCTGGGACAGGGTCGCTTGGGTCACCCCTCCACTTT
CDR3 protein: CASSVGAGTGSLGSPLHF
J gene: TRBJ1-6
D gene: TRBD1
V gene: TRBV9
clone size: few

CDR3 DNA: TGTGCCAGCAGCATAAACTTTTTCTCCTACGAGCAGTACTTC
CDR3 protein: CASSINFFSYEQYF
J gene: TRBJ2-7
D gene: .
V gene: TRBV28
clone size: .

CDR3 DNA: TGTGCCAGCACCACCGGGACAGGGGAGCAGACCCAGTACTTC
CDR3 protein: CASTTGTGEQTQYF
J gene: TRBJ2-5
D gene: TRBD1
V gene: TRBV6-6
clone size: few

CDR3 DNA: TGTGCCAGCAGCAAGGGGGCGCGGGGCACTGAAGCTTTCTTT
CDR3 protein: CASSKGARGTEAFF
J gene: TRBJ1-1
D gene: TRBD1
V gene: TRBV27
clone size: .

CDR3 DNA: TGTGCCAGCCGAACAACCTCCACAGATACGCAGTATTTT
CDR3 protein: CASRTTSTDTQYF
J gene: TRBJ2-3
D gene: .
V gene: TRBV2
clone size: .

CDR3 DNA: TGCGCCAGCAGCTCCGGGACAGGACATAATTCACCCCTCCACTTT
CDR3 protein: CASSSGTGHNSPLHF
J gene: TRBJ1-6
D gene: TRBD1
V gene: TRBV5-1
clone size: few

CDR3 DNA: TGTGCCAGCAGTGACCCCGGGACAGGGGCTGGAAAACTGTTTTTT
CDR3 protein: CASSDPGTGAGKLFF
J gene: TRBJ1-4
D gene: TRBD1
V gene: TRBV6-1
clone size: .

CDR3 DNA: TGTGCCAGCAGTGAAGGAGGTGGCACTGAAGCTTTCTTT
CDR3 protein: CASSEGGGTEAFF
J gene: TRBJ1-1
D gene: .
V gene: TRBV2
clone size: .

CDR3 DNA: TGTGCCAGCAGCGGACAGCCAACTAATGAAAAACTGTTTTTT
CDR3 protein: CASSGQPTNEKLFF
J gene: TRBJ1-4
D gene: .
V gene: TRBV28
clone size: few

CDR3 DNA: TGTGCCAGCAGCTTAGAGAGACTACTCCCGGAGACCCAGTACTTC
CDR3 protein: CASSLERLLPETQYF
J gene: TRBJ2-5
D gene: .
V gene: TRBV7-9
clone size: few

CDR3 DNA: TGTGTTGACGGCGGGGTATACACAGATACGCAGTATTTT
CDR3 protein: CVDGGVYTDTQYF
J gene: TRBJ2-3
D gene: .
V gene: TRBV5-4
clone size: .

CDR3 DNA: TGTGCCAGCAGCTTGGGGACAACTAATGAAAAACTGTTTTTT
CDR3 protein: CASSLGTTNEKLFF
J gene: TRBJ1-4
D gene: .
V gene: TRBV7-9
clone size: .

CDR3 DNA: TGTGCCATCAGTGAGCGTGAGGGATTGAACACTGAAGCTTTTTTT
CDR3 protein: CAISEREGLNTEAFF
J gene: TRBJ1-1
D gene: .
V gene: TRBV10-3
clone size: .

CDR3 DNA: TGTGCCAGTCGGGGACTCGGAGGTAATCAGCCCCAGCATTTT
CDR3 protein: CASRGLGGNQPQHF
J gene: TRBJ1-5
D gene: .
V gene: TRBV19
clone size: few

CDR3 DNA: TGTGCCAGCAGCAAAGCTGGTCAGGATTTGGTAATCTACGAGCAGTACTTC
CDR3 protein: CASSKAGQDLVIYEQYF
J gene: TRBJ2-7
D gene: .
V gene: TRBV21-1
clone size: few

CDR3 DNA: TGCGCCAGCAGGTTCACGGGGGATAACTATGGCTACACCTTC
CDR3 protein: CASRFTGDNYGYTF
J gene: TRBJ1-2
D gene: .
V gene: TRBV4-1
clone size: .

CDR3 DNA: TGTGCCAGCAACACATGGGGTAGGAATTCACCCCTCCACTTT
CDR3 protein: CASNTWGRNSPLHF
J gene: TRBJ1-6
D gene: .
V gene: TRBV5-8
clone size: .

CDR3 DNA: TGTGCCAGCAGCCCAACCCCCCAGTACTTC
CDR3 protein: CASSPTPQYF
J gene: TRBJ2-5
D gene: .
V gene: TRBV7-9
clone size: few

CDR3 DNA: TGTGCCAGCAGTCCGACGGTGAACACTGAAGCTTTCTTT
CDR3 protein: CASSPTVNTEAFF
J gene: TRBJ1-1
D gene: .
V gene: TRBV6-4
clone size: .

CDR3 DNA: TGTGCCACCAGCAGAGAGGGAGACTCGTACAATGAGCAGTTCTTC
CDR3 protein: CATSREGDSYNEQFF
J gene: TRBJ2-1
D gene: .
V gene: TRBV15
clone size: few

CDR3 DNA: TGTGCCAGCAGCTCTCTGACAGGTCATGAAAAACTGTTTTTT
CDR3 protein: CASSSLTGHEKLFF
J gene: TRBJ1-4
D gene: .
V gene: TRBV27
clone size: .

CDR3 DNA: TGTGCCAGCTCACCACCGGCCCGAGCCGAGACCCAGTACTTC
CDR3 protein: CASSPPARAETQYF
J gene: TRBJ2-5
D gene: .
V gene: TRBV18
clone size: .

CDR3 DNA: TGTGCCAGCAGGGACAGGGTCTCTGGAAACACCATATATTTT
CDR3 protein: CASRDRVSGNTIYF
J gene: TRBJ1-3
D gene: TRBD1
V gene: TRBV6-5
clone size: .

CDR3 DNA: TGTGCCAGCAAGGGATCGGGACCCTTCGAGCAGTACTTC
CDR3 protein: CASKGSGPFEQYF
J gene: TRBJ2-7
D gene: .
V gene: TRBV28
clone size: .

CDR3 DNA: TGTGCCAGCAGCCAAGATGCTAAAAAAGGGGCAGTAAAACTGTTTTTT
CDR3 protein: CASSQDAKKGAVKLFF
J gene: TRBJ1-4
D gene: .
V gene: TRBV14
clone size: few

CDR3 DNA: TGTGCCAGCAGCTTAAGCGGGATCAACACCGGGGAGCTGTTTTTT
CDR3 protein: CASSLSGINTGELFF
J gene: TRBJ2-2
D gene: TRBD2
V gene: TRBV7-2
clone size: few

CDR3 DNA: TGCAGCGTTGAAGTTGAGGGCCGGGGATGGGAGCTGTTTTTT
CDR3 protein: CSVEVEGRGWELFF
J gene: TRBJ2-2
D gene: .
V gene: TRBV29-1
clone size: .

CDR3 DNA: TGTGCCAGCAGCCAAGATCTCGGGGGGCGATATGGCTACACCTTC
CDR3 protein: CASSQDLGGRYGYTF
J gene: TRBJ1-2
D gene: .
V gene: TRBV4-2
clone size: .

CDR3 DNA: TGTGCCATCAGGAGCCCCACTGAAGCTTTCTTT
CDR3 protein: CAIRSPTEAFF
J gene: TRBJ1-1
D gene: .
V gene: TRBV10-3
clone size: .

CDR3 DNA: TGCGCCAGCAGCCGGACCCCGGGACAGGACTATTCACCCCTCCACTTT
CDR3 protein: CASSRTPGQDYSPLHF
J gene: TRBJ1-6
D gene: TRBD1
V gene: TRBV5-4
clone size: few

CDR3 DNA: TGTGCCAGCAGCGCCGGGGGCGGGGAGACCCAGTACTTC
CDR3 protein: CASSAGGGETQYF
J gene: TRBJ2-5
D gene: .
V gene: TRBV9
clone size: .

CDR3 DNA: TGTGCCAGCACCCTCTCGACGTACGCGTATGGCTACACCTTC
CDR3 protein: CASTLSTYAYGYTF
J gene: TRBJ1-2
D gene: .
V gene: TRBV28
clone size: .

CDR3 DNA: TGTGCCAGCAGTTCTACGACAGGGTATATCTACGAGCAGTACTTC
CDR3 protein: CASSSTTGYIYEQYF
J gene: TRBJ2-7
D gene: TRBD1
V gene: TRBV6-5
clone size: .

CDR3 DNA: TGTGCCAGCTTACCCACCAGCAGGGAAAACATTCAGTACTTC
CDR3 protein: CASLPTSRENIQYF
J gene: TRBJ2-4
D gene: .
V gene: TRBV7-9
clone size: few

CDR3 DNA: TGTGCCATCACTCCGACAGGGGGTGATACAGATACGCAGTATTTT
CDR3 protein: CAITPTGGDTDTQYF
J gene: TRBJ2-3
D gene: TRBD1
V gene: TRBV6-1
clone size: few

CDR3 DNA: TGTGCCAGCAGCTTCACAGGCTCTAGTGAAGCTTTCTTT
CDR3 protein: CASSFTGSSEAFF
J gene: TRBJ1-1
D gene: .
V gene: TRBV11-3
clone size: .

CDR3 DNA: TGTGCCAGCACCTCGGGACTGAACACTGAAGCTTTCTTT
CDR3 protein: CASTSGLNTEAFF
J gene: TRBJ1-1
D gene: .
V gene: TRBV6-1
clone size: .

CDR3 DNA: TGTGCCAGCAGTCCGACGGACAGGGGGAACGGGGAGCTGTTTTTT
CDR3 protein: CASSPTDRGNGELFF
J gene: TRBJ2-2
D gene: TRBD1
V gene: TRBV28
clone size: .

CDR3 DNA: TGTGCCTGGGGACCCCGCAGGGGAAAGTCACCCCTCCACTTT
CDR3 protein: CAWGPRRGKSPLHF
J gene: TRBJ1-6
D gene: .
V gene: TRBV30
clone size: .

CDR3 DNA: TGCAGCGTTGGAGGGCAGGGGGCAGGTACTGAAGCTTTCTTT
CDR3 protein: CSVGGQGAGTEAFF
J gene: TRBJ1-1
D gene: TRBD1
V gene: TRBV29-1
clone size: few

CDR3 DNA: TGTGCCAGCAGTTCCCCGGGACGGATGAACACTGAAGCTTTCTTT
CDR3 protein: CASSSPGRMNTEAFF
J gene: TRBJ1-1
D gene: .
V gene: TRBV6-5
clone size: few

CDR3 DNA: TGTGCCAGCAGTCGCACAGGGGGCGCGGCCAAAAACATTCAGTACTTC
CDR3 protein: CASSRTGGAAKNIQYF
J gene: TRBJ2-4
D gene: TRBD1
V gene: TRBV5-4
clone size: few

CDR3 DNA: TGCGCCAGCAGCCAAGATGGGGGACAGGCCAGCTCCTACAATGAGCAGTTCTTC
CDR3 protein: CASSQDGGQASSYNEQFF
J gene: TRBJ2-1
D gene: TRBD1
V gene: TRBV4-1
clone size: few

CDR3 DNA: TGCGCCAGCAGCGTTGACAGTTACCACGAGCAGTACTTC
CDR3 protein: CASSVDSYHEQYF
J gene: TRBJ2-7
D gene: .
V gene: TRBV10-1
clone size: .

CDR3 DNA: TGTGCCAGCAGCTTAGACGGGGGCCAAGGCACAGATACGCAGTATTTT
CDR3 protein: CASSLDGGQGTDTQYF
J gene: TRBJ2-3
D gene: .
V gene: TRBV7-9
clone size: few

CDR3 DNA: TGTGCCCAGAACAGGGAGAGCGATTCACCCCTCCACTTT
CDR3 protein: CAQNRESDSPLHF
J gene: TRBJ1-6
D gene: .
V gene: TRBV2
clone size: few

CDR3 DNA: TGCGCCAGCAGCCAAGTTGGGCTCGTTAATGAAAAACTGTTTTTT
CDR3 protein: CASSQVGLVNEKLFF
J gene: TRBJ1-4
D gene: .
V gene: TRBV4-1
clone size: once

CDR3 DNA: TGTGCCAGCAGCTTAGAGATCTCCTATAATTCACCCCTCCACTTT
CDR3 protein: CASSLEISYNSPLHF
J gene: TRBJ1-6
D gene: .
V gene: TRBV7-8
clone size: few